This T cell receptor beta chain comes out of a study of long-term antiretroviral therapy in people with HIV. This was the immunoSEQ v3.0 assay at survey level. The data were produced by immunoSEQ multiplex PCR, yet TCRdb's version contains in-frame clones alone and is incomplete. The data contain 20,000 to 25,000 clones, approximately 76% of them singletons. Trimming removed 5 bases at V and 5 bases at J, with 10 bases between. The CDR3 length is 14 residues. Germline V gene lookup returns CDR1 SNHLY and CDR2 FYNNEI. The specimen was unsorted PBMCs, collected around 1.8 years before starting antiretroviral therapy. The sequence derives from a woman aged 40 to 50 with HIV. The J gene is TRBJ1-6, the V gene TRBV2; no firm D call. CDR3 nucleotides: TGTGCCAGCAGTCGGCGTCAAAATAATTCACCCCTCCACTTT. Protein product: CASSRRQNNSPLHF.